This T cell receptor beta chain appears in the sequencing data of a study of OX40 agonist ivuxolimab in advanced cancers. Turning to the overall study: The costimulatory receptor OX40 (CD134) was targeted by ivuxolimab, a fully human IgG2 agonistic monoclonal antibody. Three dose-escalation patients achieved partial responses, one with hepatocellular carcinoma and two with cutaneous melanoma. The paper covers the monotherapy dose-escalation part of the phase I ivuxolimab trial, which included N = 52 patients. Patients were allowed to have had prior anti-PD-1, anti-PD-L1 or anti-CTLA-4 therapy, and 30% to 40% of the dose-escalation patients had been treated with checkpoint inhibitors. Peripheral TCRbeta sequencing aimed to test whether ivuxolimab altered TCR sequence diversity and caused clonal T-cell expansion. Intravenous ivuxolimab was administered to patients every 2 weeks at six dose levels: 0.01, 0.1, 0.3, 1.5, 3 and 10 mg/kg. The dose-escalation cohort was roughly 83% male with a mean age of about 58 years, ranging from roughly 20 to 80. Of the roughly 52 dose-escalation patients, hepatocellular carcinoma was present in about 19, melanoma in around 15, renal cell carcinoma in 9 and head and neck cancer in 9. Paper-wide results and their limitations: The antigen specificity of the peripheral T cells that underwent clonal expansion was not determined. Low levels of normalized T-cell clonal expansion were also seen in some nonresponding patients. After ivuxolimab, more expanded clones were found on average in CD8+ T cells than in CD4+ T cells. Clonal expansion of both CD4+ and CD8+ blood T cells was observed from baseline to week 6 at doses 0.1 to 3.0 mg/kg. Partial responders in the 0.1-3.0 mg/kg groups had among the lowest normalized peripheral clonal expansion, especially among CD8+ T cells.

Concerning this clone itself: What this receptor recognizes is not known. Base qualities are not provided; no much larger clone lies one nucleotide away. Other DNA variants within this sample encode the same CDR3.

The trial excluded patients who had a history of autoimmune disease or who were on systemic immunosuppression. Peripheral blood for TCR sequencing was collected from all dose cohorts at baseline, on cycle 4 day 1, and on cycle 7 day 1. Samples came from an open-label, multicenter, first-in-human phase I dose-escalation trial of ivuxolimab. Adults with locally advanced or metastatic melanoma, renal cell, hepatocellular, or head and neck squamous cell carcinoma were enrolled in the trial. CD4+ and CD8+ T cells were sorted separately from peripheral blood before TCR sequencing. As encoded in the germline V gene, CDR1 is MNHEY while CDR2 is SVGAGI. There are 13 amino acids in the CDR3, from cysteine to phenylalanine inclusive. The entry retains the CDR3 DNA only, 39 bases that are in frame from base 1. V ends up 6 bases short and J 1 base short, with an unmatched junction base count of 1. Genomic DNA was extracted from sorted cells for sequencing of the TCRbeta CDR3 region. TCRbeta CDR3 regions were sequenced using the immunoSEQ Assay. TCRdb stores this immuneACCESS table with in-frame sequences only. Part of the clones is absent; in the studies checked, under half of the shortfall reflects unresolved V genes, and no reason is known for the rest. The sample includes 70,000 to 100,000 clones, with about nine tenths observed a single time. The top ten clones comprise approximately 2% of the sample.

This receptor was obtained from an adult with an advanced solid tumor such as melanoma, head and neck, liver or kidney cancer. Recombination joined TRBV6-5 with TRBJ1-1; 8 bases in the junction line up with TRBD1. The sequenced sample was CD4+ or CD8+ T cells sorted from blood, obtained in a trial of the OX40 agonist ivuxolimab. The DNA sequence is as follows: TGTGCCAGCAGGGGGACAGGGAACACTGAAGCTTTCTTT. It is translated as CASRGTGNTEAFF.